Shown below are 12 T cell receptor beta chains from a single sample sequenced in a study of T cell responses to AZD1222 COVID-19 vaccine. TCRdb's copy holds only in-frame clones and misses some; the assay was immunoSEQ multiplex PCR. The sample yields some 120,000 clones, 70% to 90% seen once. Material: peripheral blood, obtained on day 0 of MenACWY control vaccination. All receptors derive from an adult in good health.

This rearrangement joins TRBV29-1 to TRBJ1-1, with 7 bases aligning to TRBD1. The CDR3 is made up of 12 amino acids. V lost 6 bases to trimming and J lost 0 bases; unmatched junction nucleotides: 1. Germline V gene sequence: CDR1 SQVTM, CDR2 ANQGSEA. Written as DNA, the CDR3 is TGCAGCGTGACAGGGATGAACACTGAAGCTTTCTTT. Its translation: CSVTGMNTEAFF.

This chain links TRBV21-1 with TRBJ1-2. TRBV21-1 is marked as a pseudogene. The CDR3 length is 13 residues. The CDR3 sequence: CASSKRENYGYTF. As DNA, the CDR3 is TGTGCCAGCAGCAAGCGGGAAAACTATGGCTACACCTTC.

CDR3 sequence: CASSLDPRSAVQPQHF. In DNA, the CDR3 is TGTGCCAGCAGCTTAGACCCCAGGTCGGCGGTTCAGCCCCAGCATTTT. The V gene is TRBV7-2, the J gene TRBJ1-5, with D unclear. Trimming cost V 1 base and J 6 bases, with 16 bases left between them. This CDR3 region has 16 residues. Germline V CDR1 and CDR2: SGHTA, FQGNSA.

The CDR3 sequence is CASSFRDRSNYGYTF. CDR3 bases: TGTGCCAGCAGTTTCCGGGACAGGAGCAACTATGGCTACACCTTC. The gene calls are TRBV28 and TRBJ1-2; 8 bases agree with TRBD1. V lost 3 bases and J lost 2; bases outside the gene matches: 5. Germline CDR1 and CDR2: MDHEN and SYDVKM. CDR3 length: 15 amino acids.

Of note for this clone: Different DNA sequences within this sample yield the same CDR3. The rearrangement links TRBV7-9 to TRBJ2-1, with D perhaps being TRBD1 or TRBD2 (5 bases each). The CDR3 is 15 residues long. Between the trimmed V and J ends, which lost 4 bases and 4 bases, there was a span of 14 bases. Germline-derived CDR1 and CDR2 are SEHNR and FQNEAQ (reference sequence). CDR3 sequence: CASSSPGQQYNEQFF. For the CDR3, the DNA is TGTGCCAGCAGCTCTCCGGGGCAGCAATACAATGAGCAGTTCTTC.

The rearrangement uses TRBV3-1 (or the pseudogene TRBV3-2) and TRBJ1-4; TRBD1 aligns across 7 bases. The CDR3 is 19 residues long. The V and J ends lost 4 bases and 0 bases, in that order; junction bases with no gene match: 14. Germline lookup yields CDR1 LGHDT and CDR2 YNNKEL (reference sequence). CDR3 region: CASSRIDPGTATTNEKLFF. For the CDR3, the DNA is TGTGCCAGCAGCCGGATAGACCCAGGGACAGCCACAACTAATGAAAAACTGTTTTTT.

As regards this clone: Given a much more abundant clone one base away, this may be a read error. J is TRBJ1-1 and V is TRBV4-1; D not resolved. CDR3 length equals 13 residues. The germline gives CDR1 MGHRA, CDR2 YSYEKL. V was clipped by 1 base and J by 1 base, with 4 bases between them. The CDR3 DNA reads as TGCGCCAGCAGCCAAGGAAGGAACACTGAAGCTTTCTTT. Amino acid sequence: CASSQGRNTEAFF.

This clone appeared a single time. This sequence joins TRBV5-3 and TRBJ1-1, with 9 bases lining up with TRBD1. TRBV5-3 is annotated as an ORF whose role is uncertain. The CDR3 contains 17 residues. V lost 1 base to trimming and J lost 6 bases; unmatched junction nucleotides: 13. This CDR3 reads CARSLWIPDRGCAEAFF. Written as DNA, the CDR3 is TGTGCCAGAAGCTTGTGGATACCGGACAGGGGATGTGCTGAAGCTTTCTTT.

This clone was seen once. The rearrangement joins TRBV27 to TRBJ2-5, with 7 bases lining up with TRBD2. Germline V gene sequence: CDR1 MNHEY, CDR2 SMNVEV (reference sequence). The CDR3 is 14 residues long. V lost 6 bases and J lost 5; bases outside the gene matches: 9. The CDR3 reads CASRWDYTRETQYF. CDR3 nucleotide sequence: TGTGCCAGCAGGTGGGACTACACCAGGGAGACCCAGTACTTC.

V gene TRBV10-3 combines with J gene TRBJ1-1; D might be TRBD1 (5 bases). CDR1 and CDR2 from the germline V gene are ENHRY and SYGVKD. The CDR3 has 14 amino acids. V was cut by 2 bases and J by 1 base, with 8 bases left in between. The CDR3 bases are TGTGCCATCAGTGAGAGCGGGGGGAACACTGAAGCTTTCTTT. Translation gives CAISESGGNTEAFF.

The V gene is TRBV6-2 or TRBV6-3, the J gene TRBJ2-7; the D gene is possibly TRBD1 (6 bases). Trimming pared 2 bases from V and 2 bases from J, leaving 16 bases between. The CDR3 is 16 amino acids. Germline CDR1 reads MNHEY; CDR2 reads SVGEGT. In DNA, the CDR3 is TGTGCCAGCAGTTACCCCCCGGCAGGGGTTGCCTACGAGCAGTACTTC. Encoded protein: CASSYPPAGVAYEQYF.

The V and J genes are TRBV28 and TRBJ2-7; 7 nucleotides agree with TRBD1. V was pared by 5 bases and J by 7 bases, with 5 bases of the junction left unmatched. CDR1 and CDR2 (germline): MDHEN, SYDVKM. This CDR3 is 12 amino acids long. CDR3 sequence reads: CASSSRRGEQYF. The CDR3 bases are TGTGCCAGCAGTAGCCGCAGGGGGGAGCAGTACTTC.